This T cell receptor (beta chain) comes out of a study of beta chain features in type 1 diabetes. As for the study in general: Examination covered under 110 million sorted cells spanning all samples. Overall study results and limits: These data did not resolve whether HLA type affects TCRB rearrangement. High-TCR-expressing cells could be over-represented by cDNA sequencing. TCRB CDR3s were moderately but significantly shorter in Type 1 diabetes patients in all four CD4+ subsets.

CDR3 length: 15 amino acids. Germline values: CDR1 SGHNT, CDR2 YYREEE (reference sequence). Trimming at V came to 3 bases and at J to 2 bases, leaving 2 bases not matched to a gene. The entirety of the isolated RNA underwent reverse transcription, so expressed TCRB transcripts were sequenced. The read count averaged about 3.6 million across naive, central memory and regulatory T cell samples. Produced via immunoSEQ multiplex PCR; TCRdb's table is partial and in-frame only. The data hold tens of thousands of clones, with roughly 39% observed a single time. This clone was counted a few times. The antigen remains unidentified.

Sequencing input: Tregs from blood. This chain connects TRBV5-4 to TRBJ2-3; 11 nucleotides match TRBD2. The receptor comes from a man aged 25-45 years with type 1 diabetes. The CDR3 here is CASSSTSGTTDTQYF. CDR3 DNA: TGTGCCAGCAGCTCGACTAGCGGGACCACAGATACGCAGTATTTT. The full variable domain, in which reference TRBV5-4 and TRBJ2-3 provide the parts outside the CDR3, is ETGVTQSPTHLIKTRGQQVTLRCSSQSGHNTVSWYQQALGQGPQFIFQYYREEENGRGNFPPRFSGLQFPNYSSELNVNALELDDSALYLCASSSTSGTTDTQYFGPGTRLTVL.